The 2 T cell receptor beta chains presented below share a single source sample, sequenced in a study of cytomegalovirus exposure and HLA in healthy donors. PCR employed 60 Vbeta and 13 Jbeta primers. Sequencing used immunoSEQ multiplex PCR; TCRdb keeps in-frame clones, though not all of them. In the table there are about 70,000 clones, roughly 88% of which are singletons. Material for sequencing was PBMCs. These receptors all come from a woman aged 25-40 years in good health and CMV-seronegative.

The genes are TRBV2 and TRBJ2-7; the match to TRBD2 covers 7 bases. This CDR3 region has 14 residues. Trimming removed 6 bases from V and 6 bases from J; junction bases left unmatched: 11. The germline CDR1 and CDR2 sequences are SNHLY and FYNNEI. CDR3 amino acids: CASSPRGRAGEQYF. The CDR3 DNA follows: TGTGCCAGCAGCCCTCGGGGGAGGGCCGGCGAGCAGTACTTC.

The CDR3 DNA sequence: TGTGCCAGTAGTATGAGACCGCCCGGGACAGGCTACGAGCAGTACTTC. The encoded protein is CASSMRPPGTGYEQYF. V is TRBV19 and J is TRBJ2-7, with 8 bases lining up with TRBD1. The CDR3 loop spans 16 amino acids. Germline CDR1 reads LNHDA; CDR2 reads SQIVND (reference sequence). V shed 3 bases and J 3 bases; nucleotides not matched to a gene: 10.